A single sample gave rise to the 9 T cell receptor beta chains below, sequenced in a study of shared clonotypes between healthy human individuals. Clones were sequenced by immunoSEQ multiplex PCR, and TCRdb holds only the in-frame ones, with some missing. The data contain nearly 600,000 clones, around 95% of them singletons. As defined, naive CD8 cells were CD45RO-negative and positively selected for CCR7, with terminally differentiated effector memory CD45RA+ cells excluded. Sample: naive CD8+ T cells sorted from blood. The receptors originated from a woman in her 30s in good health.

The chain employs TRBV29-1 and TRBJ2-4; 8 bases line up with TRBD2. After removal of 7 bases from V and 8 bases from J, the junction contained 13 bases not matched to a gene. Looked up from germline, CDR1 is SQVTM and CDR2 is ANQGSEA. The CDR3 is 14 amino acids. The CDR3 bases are TGCAGCGCTGGGCTAAGAGCGGGAGAAGACATTCAGTACTTC. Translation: CSAGLRAGEDIQYF.

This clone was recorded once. This CDR3 is CASRELAGDYEQYF. The DNA of the CDR3 is TGTGCCAGCAGGGAACTAGCGGGAGATTACGAGCAGTACTTC. The gene calls are TRBV2 and TRBJ2-7; TRBD2 agrees at 11 bases. Losses at the gene ends were 6 bases for V and 4 bases for J; bases not matched to a gene: 5. The CDR3 length is 14 residues. CDR1 and CDR2 (germline): SNHLY, FYNNEI.

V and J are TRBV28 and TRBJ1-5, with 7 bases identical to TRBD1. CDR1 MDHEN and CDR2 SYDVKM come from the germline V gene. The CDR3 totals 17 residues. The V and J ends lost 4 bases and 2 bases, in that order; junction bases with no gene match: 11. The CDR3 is CASSSEAGGKGNQPQHF. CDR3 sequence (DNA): TGTGCCAGCAGTTCCGAAGCAGGGGGAAAGGGCAATCAGCCCCAGCATTTT.

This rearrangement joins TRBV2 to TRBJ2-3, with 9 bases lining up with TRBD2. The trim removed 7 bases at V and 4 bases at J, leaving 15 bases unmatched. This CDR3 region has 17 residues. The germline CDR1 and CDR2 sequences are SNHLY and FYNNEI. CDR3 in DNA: TGTGCCAGCATACTCGGACAGTTAGCGGGAGCGGCAGATACGCAGTATTTT. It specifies CASILGQLAGAADTQYF.

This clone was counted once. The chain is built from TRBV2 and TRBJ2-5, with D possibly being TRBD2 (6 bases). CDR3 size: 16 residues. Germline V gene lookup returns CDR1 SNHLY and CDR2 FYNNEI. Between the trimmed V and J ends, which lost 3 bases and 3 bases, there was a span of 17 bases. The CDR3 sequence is CASSDTVGRSEETQYF. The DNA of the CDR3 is TGTGCCAGCAGTGATACGGTGGGGAGGTCAGAAGAGACCCAGTACTTC.

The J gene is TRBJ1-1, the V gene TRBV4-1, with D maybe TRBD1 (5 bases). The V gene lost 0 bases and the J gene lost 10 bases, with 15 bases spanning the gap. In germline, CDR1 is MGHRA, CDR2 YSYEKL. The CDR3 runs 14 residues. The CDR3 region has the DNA TGCGCCAGCAGCCAAGAGTGGGGATCGGGGGGAGCTTTCTTT. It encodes CASSQEWGSGGAFF.

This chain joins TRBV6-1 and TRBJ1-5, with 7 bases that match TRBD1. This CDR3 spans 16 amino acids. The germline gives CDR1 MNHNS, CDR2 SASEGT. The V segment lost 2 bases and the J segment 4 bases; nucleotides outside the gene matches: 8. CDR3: CASSELGQKFNQPQHF. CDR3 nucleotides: TGTGCCAGCAGTGAATTGGGACAGAAGTTTAATCAGCCCCAGCATTTT.

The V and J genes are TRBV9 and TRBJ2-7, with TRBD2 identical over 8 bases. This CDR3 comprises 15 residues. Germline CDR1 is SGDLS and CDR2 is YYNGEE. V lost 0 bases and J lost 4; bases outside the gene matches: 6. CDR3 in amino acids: CASSVEGTSGYEQYF. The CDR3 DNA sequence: TGTGCCAGCAGCGTAGAAGGAACTAGCGGTTACGAGCAGTACTTC.

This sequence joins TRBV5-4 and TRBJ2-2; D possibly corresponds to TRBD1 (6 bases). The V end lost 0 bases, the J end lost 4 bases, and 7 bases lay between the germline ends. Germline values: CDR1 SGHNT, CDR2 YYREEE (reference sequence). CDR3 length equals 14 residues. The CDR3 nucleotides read TGTGCCAGCAGCTTGGCCAGGGGCACCGGGGAGCTGTTTTTT. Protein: CASSLARGTGELFF.